The 15 T cell receptor beta chains below were found in one sample sequenced in a study of a mutant IDH1 vaccine in newly diagnosed glioma. The sample's time point: week 11, during vaccination. One vaccine dose held 300 ug of mutant IDH1 20-mer peptide and came with topical imiquimod. Their antigen targets remain unknown. Using immunoSEQ multiplex PCR, the repertoire was profiled, and TCRdb retains in-frame clones only, with some absent. The data contain tens of thousands of clones, about four fifths of them seen just once; the ten biggest clones take up about 6%. This sample comprised PBMCs, obtained from a glioma patient whose treatment included an IDH1 peptide vaccine. These receptor sequences come from a man over 45 with glioma.

This clone was picked up a small number of times. This sequence joins TRBV7-2 and TRBJ2-2; tentative D call: TRBD2 (6 bases). CDR3 length equals 13 residues. V was pared by 6 bases and J by 5 bases, with 10 bases between. CDR1 and CDR2 (germline): SGHTA, FQGNSA. For the CDR3, the DNA is TGTGCCAGCAGTGCAAGCGGGACCGGGGAGCTGTTTTTT. Residues: CASSASGTGELFF.

The rearrangement links TRBV27 to TRBJ1-1; weak D call: TRBD1 (5 bases). The CDR3 consists of 16 residues. Germline V gives CDR1 MNHEY, CDR2 SMNVEV (reference sequence). The V end was cut by 5 bases, the J end by 4 bases, with 20 bases between. CDR3 in amino acids: CASSPRGLGDRTEAFF. In DNA form, the CDR3 reads TGTGCCAGCAGTCCCCGGGGCCTTGGGGATCGCACTGAAGCTTTCTTT.

The chain recombines TRBV30 with TRBJ1-2; a possible D gene is TRBD1 (5 bases). Germline CDR1 GTSNPN, CDR2 SVGIG (reference sequence). V lost 3 bases and J 0 bases, leaving 17 bases between the germline ends. This CDR3 is built from 16 residues. This chain's CDR3 is CAWSGLQTVTNYGYTF. The CDR3 nucleotides are TGTGCCTGGAGCGGATTGCAGACAGTGACTAACTATGGCTACACCTTC.

This sequence joins TRBV15 and TRBJ2-7; D may match TRBD1 or TRBD2 (5 bases each). The germline V gene encodes CDR1 LNHNV and CDR2 YYDKDF (reference sequence). The CDR3 spans 15 residues. The V gene lost 5 bases and the J gene lost 2 bases, with 16 bases spanning the gap. For the CDR3, the DNA is TGTGCCACCAGCCTGTCCCGGGACGATCCCTACGAGCAGTACTTC. This translates into CATSLSRDDPYEQYF.

The rearrangement links TRBV7-9 to TRBJ2-3, with 11 positions matching TRBD2. CDR3 length equals 16 residues. V trimming: 5 bases; J trimming: 3 bases; junction bases outside the gene matches: 7. Looked up from germline, CDR1 is SEHNR and CDR2 is FQNEAQ (reference sequence). Here the CDR3 reads CASSPWTSGSTDTQYF. CDR3 coding DNA: TGTGCCAGCAGCCCATGGACTAGCGGGTCGACAGATACGCAGTATTTT.

J is TRBJ2-6 and V is TRBV5-6; D ambiguous. Between the trimmed V and J ends, which lost 2 bases and 8 bases, there was a span of 8 bases. CDR1 and CDR2 (germline): SGHDT, YYEEEE. This CDR3 is built from 13 residues. DNA for the CDR3: TGTGCCAGCAGCTTATTCGGGTCCAACGTCCTGACTTTC. Translated: CASSLFGSNVLTF.

J is TRBJ1-1 and V is TRBV25-1; D is ambiguous. The CDR3 contains 12 residues. Trimming removed 7 bases at V and 5 bases at J, with 11 bases between. The germline V gene has CDR1 MGHDK and CDR2 SYGVNS. CDR3 amino acids: CASMGFWTEAFF. CDR3 nucleotides: TGTGCCAGCATGGGATTCTGGACTGAAGCTTTCTTT.

The chain recombines TRBV25-1 with TRBJ1-1, with D uncertain. CDR3 length: 12 residues. Germline CDR1 and CDR2: MGHDK and SYGVNS. V was trimmed by 4 bases and J by 6 bases, leaving 9 bases between them. The chain's CDR3 is CASSGRVSEAFF. The CDR3, as DNA: TGTGCCAGCAGTGGACGAGTTTCTGAAGCTTTCTTT.

The rearrangement uses TRBV5-6 and TRBJ1-5; D is unclear. This CDR3 has 16 amino acids. Germline CDR1 and CDR2: SGHDT and YYEEEE. V was clipped by 0 bases and J by 0 bases, with 10 bases between them. The CDR3 protein is CASSLAADYSNQPQHF. CDR3 coding DNA: TGTGCCAGCAGCTTGGCGGCAGACTATAGCAATCAGCCCCAGCATTTT.

The rearrangement joins TRBV11-1 to TRBJ2-6; D ambiguous. Germline loops: CDR1 SGHAT, CDR2 FQDESV (reference sequence). V dropped 8 bases and J dropped 0 bases, with 8 bases sitting between them. The CDR3 totals 14 residues. The CDR3 nucleotides are TGTGCCAGCGCCTTGGGCTCTGGGGCCAACGTCCTGACTTTC. Its translation is CASALGSGANVLTF.

This clone was found a few times. The CDR3: CASSPQGMNTEAFF. CDR3 nucleotides: TGTGCCAGCTCACCACAGGGCATGAACACTGAAGCTTTCTTT. The rearrangement links TRBV18 to TRBJ1-1; D ambiguous. Deletions cut 1 base from V and 0 bases from J, with 6 bases between. This CDR3 has 14 amino acids. Germline CDR1 and CDR2: KGHSH and LQKENI.

The genes are TRBV6-6 and TRBJ1-6, with D uncertain. V was trimmed by 3 bases and J by 1 base, leaving 7 bases between them. The CDR3 has 15 residues. CDR1 is MNHNY, CDR2 SVGAGI, per germline (reference sequence). The CDR3 is CASSYGSSYNSPLHF. CDR3 bases: TGTGCCAGCAGTTATGGGAGTTCCTATAATTCACCCCTCCACTTT.

For the CDR3, the DNA is TGTGCCAGCAGCCCTATAGCGGGGGGGGAGACCCAGTACTTC. Its translation: CASSPIAGGETQYF. The chain uses TRBV7-9 and TRBJ2-5; 11 positions agree with TRBD2. The V segment lost 5 bases and the J segment 5 bases; nucleotides outside the gene matches: 4. The CDR3 contains 14 residues. The germline gives CDR1 SEHNR, CDR2 FQNEAQ (reference sequence).

With regard to this clone: A junction end diverges from the germline sequence, so it may reflect a read error. The CDR3 loop reads CASGISGTGGINEQFF. For the CDR3, the DNA is TGTGCCAGTGGTATCTCAGGGACAGGGGGGATCAATGAGCAGTTCTTC. The chain combines TRBV19 with TRBJ2-1; 11 bases are a match to TRBD1. This CDR3 comprises 16 residues. CDR1 and CDR2 from the germline V gene are LNHDA and SQIVND (reference sequence).

This chain uses TRBV19 with TRBJ1-1; 7 positions match TRBD1. Trimming cost V 6 bases and J 7 bases; bases outside gene matches: 8. CDR3 length: 13 amino acids. Germline CDR1 LNHDA, CDR2 SQIVND (reference sequence). CDR3 loop: CASRLQGQSEAFF. CDR3 coding DNA: TGTGCCAGTAGACTACAGGGGCAGAGTGAAGCTTTCTTT.